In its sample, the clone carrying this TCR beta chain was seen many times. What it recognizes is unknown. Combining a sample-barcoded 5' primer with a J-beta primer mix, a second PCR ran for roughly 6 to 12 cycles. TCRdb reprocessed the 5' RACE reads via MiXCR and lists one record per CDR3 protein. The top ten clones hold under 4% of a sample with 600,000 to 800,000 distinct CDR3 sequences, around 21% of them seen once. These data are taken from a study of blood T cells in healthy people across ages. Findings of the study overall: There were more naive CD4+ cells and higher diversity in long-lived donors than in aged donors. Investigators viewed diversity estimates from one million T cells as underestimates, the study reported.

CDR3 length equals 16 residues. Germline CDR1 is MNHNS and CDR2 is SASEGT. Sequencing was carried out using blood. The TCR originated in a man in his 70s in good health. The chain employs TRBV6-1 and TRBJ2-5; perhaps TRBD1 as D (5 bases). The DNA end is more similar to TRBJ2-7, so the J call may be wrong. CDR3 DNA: TGTGCCAGCAGTGAAGAGGGTTACAGGAAACCCTACGAGCAGTACTTC. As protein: CASSEEGYRKPYEQYF.